What follows are 18 T cell receptor beta chains derived from one specimen sequenced in a study of blood T cell repertoires in COVID-19. TCRdb's copy holds only in-frame clones and misses some; the assay was immunoSEQ multiplex PCR. The sample gives about 52,000 clones, roughly 91% of which show up once; 7.5% to 10% is in the top ten. Specimen: peripheral blood. The source is a man at least 80 years old with active or convalescent COVID-19.

This clone was counted a single time. The chain employs TRBV6-5 and TRBJ1-2; TRBD1 is a possible D gene (6 bases). Germline CDR1 reads MNHEY; CDR2 reads SVGAGI. This CDR3 spans 13 amino acids. Trimming took off 8 bases at V and 2 bases at J, with 12 bases between the two ends. CDR3 residues: CASGGYMNYGYTF. For the CDR3, the DNA is TGTGCCAGCGGGGGCTACATGAACTATGGCTACACCTTC.

This clone is a singleton in its sample. The rearrangement uses TRBV10-3 and TRBJ2-2; TRBD1 aligns across 8 bases. The CDR3 covers 15 residues. V lost 6 bases to trimming and J lost 5 bases; unmatched junction nucleotides: 8. In germline, CDR1 is ENHRY, CDR2 SYGVKD. The CDR3 DNA reads TGTGCCATCAGCCCCGACAGGGGTGGGACCGGGGAGCTGTTTTTT. It specifies CAISPDRGGTGELFF.

In its sample, this clone was seen a few times. The J gene is TRBJ2-5, the V gene TRBV19; D uncertain. There are 13 residues in the CDR3. Trimming removed 3 bases from V and 1 base from J, with 6 bases in between. The germline CDR1 and CDR2 sequences are LNHDA and SQIVND (reference sequence). The CDR3 region is CASSMNIQETQYF. The CDR3 DNA is TGTGCCAGTAGTATGAACATCCAAGAGACCCAGTACTTC.

The gene calls are TRBV5-1 and TRBJ2-5, with D perhaps matching TRBD2 (6 bases). Trimming took 4 bases from V and 5 from J, leaving 21 bases between them. This CDR3 is 16 amino acids long. CDR1 SGHRS and CDR2 YFSETQ come from the germline V gene. Here the CDR3 reads CASSVEDVAGPETQYF. The CDR3 nucleotides are TGCGCCAGCAGCGTGGAGGATGTCGCGGGGCCGGAGACCCAGTACTTC.

This rearrangement joins TRBV11-2 to TRBJ2-7, with 7 nucleotides matching TRBD1. This CDR3 contains 13 residues. V dropped 6 bases and J dropped 5; count of bases not matched to a gene: 7. Germline V lookup: CDR1 SGHAT, CDR2 FQNNGV. The CDR3 sequence is CASSPGQYHEQYF. Written as DNA, the CDR3 is TGTGCCAGCAGTCCGGGACAGTACCACGAGCAGTACTTC.

This clone was seen once. V and J are TRBV5-4 and TRBJ1-2; possibly TRBD1 for D (6 bases). This CDR3 comprises 16 residues. Trimming took off 3 bases at V and 7 bases at J, with 22 bases between the two ends. Germline values: CDR1 SGHNT, CDR2 YYREEE (reference sequence). CDR3 sequence: CASSWGGQGISSGYTF. CDR3 nucleotides: TGTGCCAGCAGCTGGGGGGGCCAGGGGATTAGCTCTGGCTACACCTTC.

The chain recombines TRBV3-1 (or the pseudogene TRBV3-2) with TRBJ2-1; 9 bases line up with TRBD1. CDR1 LGHDT and CDR2 YNNKEL come from the germline V gene (reference sequence). V was pared by 2 bases and J by 7 bases, with 9 bases of the junction left unmatched. This CDR3 spans 16 amino acids. DNA of the CDR3: TGTGCCAGCAGCCAATTCAGGGGACAGGGACTTAATGAGCAGTTCTTC. It specifies CASSQFRGQGLNEQFF.

This chain connects TRBV6-4 to TRBJ2-3, with 9 positions matching TRBD2. Germline CDR1 MRHNA, CDR2 SNTAGT. This CDR3 contains 15 residues. V shed 4 bases, J shed 2 bases, and the junction held 4 bases outside the gene matches. The CDR3 spells CASSVLAGITDTQYF. The CDR3 DNA reads as TGTGCCAGCAGTGTCCTAGCGGGGATCACAGATACGCAGTATTTT.

The chain uses TRBV27 and TRBJ2-7; D possibly corresponds to TRBD2 (6 bases). Trimming removed 3 bases from V and 7 bases from J, with 19 bases in between. Germline CDR1 reads MNHEY; CDR2 reads SMNVEV (reference sequence). This CDR3 comprises 15 residues. The CDR3 sequence: CASSFDWRLVGEQYF. The CDR3 coding sequence is TGTGCCAGCAGTTTTGATTGGCGACTAGTGGGGGAGCAGTACTTC.

The chain is built from TRBV28 and TRBJ2-7; D perhaps matches TRBD2 (5 bases). This CDR3 is built from 14 residues. The germline V and J ends were trimmed by 8 bases and 0 bases, with 14 bases remaining between them. CDR1 MDHEN and CDR2 SYDVKM come from the germline V gene. The DNA of the CDR3 is TGTGCCAGCCTATCGGGGTTGCCCTCCTACGAGCAGTACTTC. Translating it yields CASLSGLPSYEQYF.

V usage is TRBV25-1 and J usage is TRBJ1-4, with D unresolved. Looked up from germline, CDR1 is MGHDK and CDR2 is SYGVNS. V lost 1 base and J 4 bases, leaving 10 bases between the germline ends. This CDR3 has 15 amino acids. In DNA form, the CDR3 reads TGTGCCAGCAGTGAATCTTGGGGAGATAATGAAAAACTGTTTTTT. The encoded protein is CASSESWGDNEKLFF.

The V and J genes are TRBV12-3 or TRBV12-4 and TRBJ1-1; D is unclear. This CDR3 spans 11 amino acids. V lost 2 bases, J lost 4 bases, and 2 bases lay in between. The CDR3 region is CASSLRTEAFF. DNA of the CDR3: TGTGCCAGCAGTTTACGCACTGAAGCTTTCTTT.

The CDR3 region is CASSFRTGGSSYEQYF. The CDR3, as DNA: TGCGCCAGCAGCTTTAGGACAGGGGGTAGCTCCTACGAGCAGTACTTC. The rearrangement joins TRBV5-1 to TRBJ2-7; TRBD1 agrees at 10 bases. This CDR3 is 16 amino acids long. V was pared by 2 bases and J by 0 bases, with 5 bases of the junction left unmatched. Germline V lookup: CDR1 SGHRS, CDR2 YFSETQ.

The V gene is TRBV14, the J gene TRBJ2-5, with TRBD1 matching 7 bases. With V trimmed by 1 base and J by 11 bases, 10 bases remained unmatched. This CDR3 is built from 14 residues. Per the germline V gene, CDR1 is SGHDN and CDR2 is FVKESK. The CDR3 DNA is TGTGCCAGCAGCCAAGTCCAGCATGACAGGGCACAGTACTTC. It yields the protein CASSQVQHDRAQYF.

The chain uses TRBV7-2 and TRBJ2-3, with 8 bases aligning to TRBD2. V shed 3 bases, J shed 3 bases, and the junction held 17 bases outside the gene matches. The CDR3 is 19 residues long. Germline V gives CDR1 SGHTA, CDR2 FQGNSA. This CDR3 reads CASSFVGGAVVSWTDTQYF. The CDR3 bases are TGTGCCAGCAGCTTCGTCGGGGGGGCCGTCGTGAGTTGGACAGATACGCAGTATTTT.

A note on this clone: An end of the junction differs from the germline gene, which may be a read error. This chain links TRBV6-6 with TRBJ1-5, with 9 bases aligning to TRBD1. CDR1 and CDR2 from the germline V gene are MNHNY and SVGAGI (reference sequence). CDR3 size: 18 residues. This CDR3 is CASSPRGTGRFSHQPQHF. The CDR3 DNA sequence: TGTGCCAGCAGTCCCCGGGGGACAGGGAGATTTAGCCATCAGCCCCAGCATTTT.

The rearrangement joins TRBV9 to TRBJ2-7; 8 bases agree with TRBD2. The CDR3 has 15 amino acids. V was clipped by 1 base and J by 1 base; unmatched bases: 4. CDR1 and CDR2 (germline): SGDLS, YYNGEE. The CDR3 loop reads CASSVTASGSYEQYF. CDR3 sequence (DNA): TGTGCCAGCAGCGTAACCGCTAGCGGGTCCTACGAGCAGTACTTC. Looking up the rest from reference TRBV9 and TRBJ2-7 gives the full variable domain: DSGVTQTPKHLITATGQRVTLRCSPRSGDLSVYWYQQSLDQGLQFLIQYYNGEERAKGNILERFSAQQFPDLHSELNLSSLELGDSALYFCASSVTASGSYEQYFGPGTRLTVT.

V and J are TRBV3-1 (or the pseudogene TRBV3-2) and TRBJ2-1, with 8 bases that match TRBD2. Per the germline V gene, CDR1 is LGHDT and CDR2 is YNNKEL (reference sequence). The CDR3 loop spans 15 amino acids. V was pared by 1 base and J by 1 base, with 0 bases of the junction left unmatched. CDR3 amino acids: CASSQVAGSYNEQFF. The CDR3 DNA reads as TGTGCCAGCAGCCAAGTAGCGGGGTCCTACAATGAGCAGTTCTTC.